These 8 T cell receptor beta chains were all obtained from the same sample, sequenced in a study of T cells in tuberculosis. As to time point: new active TB diagnosis, blood taken before or within 7 days of starting treatment. Using immunoSEQ multiplex PCR, the repertoire was profiled, and TCRdb retains in-frame clones only, with some absent. Of tens of thousands of clones listed, approximately 85% were seen once; the top ten hold under 15%. This material consisted of PBMCs, taken at tuberculosis diagnosis. These receptors originate from an adult with tuberculosis.

The chain has TRBV5-1 and TRBJ2-5, with D uncertain. This CDR3 has 15 amino acids. V was clipped by 0 bases and J by 7 bases, with 16 bases between them. The germline CDR1 and CDR2 sequences are SGHRS and YFSETQ. CDR3 bases: TGCGCCAGCAGCTTGGGGGCCCTGGATTCCGGGACCCAGTACTTC. Translating gives CASSLGALDSGTQYF. The full variable domain, in which reference TRBV5-1 and TRBJ2-5 provide the parts outside the CDR3, is KAGVTQTPRYLIKTRGQQVTLSCSPISGHRSVSWYQQTPGQGLQFLFEYFSETQRNKGNFPGRFSGRQFSNSRSEMNVSTLELGDSALYLCASSLGALDSGTQYFGPGTRLLVL.

A few counts support this clone. The chain recombines TRBV5-1 with TRBJ1-1; 7 bases line up with TRBD1. The V segment lost 0 bases and the J segment 0 bases; nucleotides outside the gene matches: 5. The CDR3 loop spans 16 amino acids. Per the germline V gene, CDR1 is SGHRS and CDR2 is YFSETQ. CDR3 sequence: CASSLGGQFMNTEAFF. The DNA for the CDR3 is TGCGCCAGCAGCTTGGGGGGACAGTTTATGAACACTGAAGCTTTCTTT.

This clone appeared once. J is TRBJ2-1 and V is TRBV4-1; 10 nucleotides line up with TRBD2. Germline V gene lookup returns CDR1 MGHRA and CDR2 YSYEKL. The CDR3 length is 15 residues. V trimming: 0 bases; J trimming: 7 bases; junction bases outside the gene matches: 3. CDR3 nucleotide sequence: TGCGCCAGCAGCCAAGAACTAGCGGGGAGGAATGAGCAGTTCTTC. This gives the protein CASSQELAGRNEQFF.

V usage is TRBV27 and J usage is TRBJ1-1, with a tentative D call TRBD1 (6 bases). CDR1 is MNHEY and CDR2 is SMNVEV in the germline V gene (reference sequence). This CDR3 spans 13 amino acids. V was clipped by 5 bases and J by 3 bases, with 10 bases between them. CDR3 sequence: CASSLDRYTEAFF. In DNA form, the CDR3 reads TGTGCCAGCAGTCTGGACAGATACACTGAAGCTTTCTTT.

This chain joins TRBV20-1 and TRBJ1-1; D gene uncertain. V gave up 3 bases and J gave up 10 bases, with 9 bases separating them. This CDR3 is built from 10 residues. Per the germline V gene, CDR1 is DFQATT and CDR2 is SNEGSKA (reference sequence). The CDR3 is CSASVGRAFF. DNA for the CDR3: TGCAGTGCTAGCGTCGGGAGAGCTTTCTTT.

This rearrangement joins TRBV7-8 to TRBJ1-2; D is perhaps TRBD1 (6 bases). CDR1 is SGHVS and CDR2 is FQNEAQ in the germline V gene. The CDR3 runs to 12 residues. V lost 1 base and J lost 8, with 8 bases in between. CDR3 loop: CASSLDGGGYTF. The CDR3 DNA reads as TGTGCCAGCAGCTTAGATGGGGGCGGCTACACCTTC.

About this clone: The identical CDR3 is also encoded by other nucleotide sequences in the sample. The chain carries TRBV28 and TRBJ2-5; perhaps TRBD2 as D (6 bases). This CDR3 has 15 amino acids. V lost 6 bases and J lost 4, with 18 bases in between. Germline lookup yields CDR1 MDHEN and CDR2 SYDVKM. Here the CDR3 reads CASSPTGLEGETQYF. For the CDR3, the DNA is TGTGCCAGCAGCCCGACGGGACTGGAGGGAGAGACCCAGTACTTC.

V and J are TRBV9 and TRBJ2-7; 11 bases are shared with TRBD2. The V and J ends lost 4 bases and 4 bases, in that order; junction bases with no gene match: 7. The CDR3 loop spans 15 amino acids. From germline, CDR1 is SGDLS and CDR2 YYNGEE. For the CDR3, the DNA is TGTGCCAGCAGCACAGGGGGACTAGCGGCTTACGAGCAGTACTTC. This translates into CASSTGGLAAYEQYF. Complete variable domain (other parts from reference TRBV9 and TRBJ2-7): DSGVTQTPKHLITATGQRVTLRCSPRSGDLSVYWYQQSLDQGLQFLIQYYNGEERAKGNILERFSAQQFPDLHSELNLSSLELGDSALYFCASSTGGLAAYEQYFGPGTRLTVT.